Each of the 2 T cell receptor beta chains below was sequenced from the same sample in a study of blood T cell repertoires in COVID-19. Repertoires were generated with immunoSEQ multiplex PCR, while TCRdb's copy carries only in-frame clones and drops some. This sample has under 95,000 clones, with about four fifths found just once. The sequenced sample was peripheral blood. The receptors derive from a man aged 45-60 years with acute or convalescent COVID-19.

This clone was picked up a small number of times. V is TRBV9 and J is TRBJ1-5; the match to TRBD1 covers 7 bases. CDR1 SGDLS and CDR2 YYNGEE come from the germline V gene. V shed 0 bases and J 6 bases; nucleotides not matched to a gene: 3. The CDR3 loop spans 14 amino acids. The DNA for the CDR3 is TGTGCCAGCAGCGTAGGGCCAGGGGGTCAGCCCCAGCATTTT. Translation: CASSVGPGGQPQHF.

The genes are TRBV29-1 and TRBJ2-1, with a weak D call TRBD1 (5 bases). CDR1 is SQVTM and CDR2 is ANQGSEA in the germline V gene. The CDR3 covers 13 residues. V lost 4 bases to trimming and J lost 3 bases, with 10 bases between them. CDR3 bases: TGCAGCGTTGGTAGGGGTATCTACAATGAGCAGTTCTTC. Encoded protein: CSVGRGIYNEQFF.